The 30 T cell receptor beta chains below come from one sample, sequenced in a study of shared clonotypes between healthy human individuals. TCRdb's copy holds only in-frame clones and misses some; the assay was immunoSEQ multiplex PCR. Here the sample spans some 1.1 million clones, roughly 80% being singletons. The sequenced sample was memory CD4+ T cells from PBMCs. Subset given: CD45RA-negative fraction. These receptors were taken from a young man in good health. Some clones in this sample may be carry-over from other donors' samples.

This chain connects TRBV6-1 to TRBJ2-7; tentatively, D is TRBD1 or TRBD2 (6 bases each). Germline V gene data show CDR1 as MNHNS and CDR2 as SASEGT. Trimming left V 8 bases short and J 4 bases short, with 12 bases between. The CDR3 spans 12 residues. The CDR3 coding sequence is TGTGCCAGCGCAAAGGGGGGATACGAGCAGTACTTC. Its protein is CASAKGGYEQYF.

The V gene is TRBV4-1, the J gene TRBJ2-1; TRBD2 matches at 11 bases. Trimming took 2 bases from V and 4 from J; bases not matched to a gene: 1. This CDR3 has 15 residues. Looked up from germline, CDR1 is MGHRA and CDR2 is YSYEKL. CDR3 nucleotides: TGCGCCAGCAGCCAACGGACTAGCGGGTACAATGAGCAGTTCTTC. This translates into CASSQRTSGYNEQFF.

The chain links TRBV28 to TRBJ1-2, with a weak D call TRBD1 (5 bases). The CDR3 loop spans 11 amino acids. The V gene's germline CDR1 is MDHEN and CDR2 SYDVKM. The V and J ends lost 11 bases and 4 bases respectively, with 11 bases between them. The CDR3 DNA follows: TGTGCCTCTGTCGGGGGCTATGGCTACACCTTC. Amino acids: CASVGGYGYTF.

The V call is TRBV9, the J call TRBJ2-2; 15 nucleotides line up with TRBD2. The germline CDR1 and CDR2 sequences are SGDLS and YYNGEE. This CDR3 spans 18 amino acids. V trimming: 4 bases; J trimming: 7 bases; junction bases outside the gene matches: 11. The CDR3 DNA sequence: TGTGCCAGCAGCATCCATTCCGGGACTAGCGGGAGGAGCGGGGAGCTGTTTTTT. Translating gives CASSIHSGTSGRSGELFF.

This chain links TRBV5-4 with TRBJ2-5; 7 bases match TRBD1. Near its end, the DNA agrees better with TRBJ2-7, so the J call may be wrong. This CDR3 region has 13 residues. Germline CDR1 and CDR2: SGHNT and YYREEE (reference sequence). The CDR3 nucleotides are TGTGCCAGCAGCTCCCGGGACAGCTACGAGCAGTACTTC. Translating it yields CASSSRDSYEQYF.

This clone has a single count. V gene TRBV28 combines with J gene TRBJ1-1, with D uncertain. Germline loops: CDR1 MDHEN, CDR2 SYDVKM. The CDR3 totals 15 residues. With 6 bases removed from V and 1 base from J, the gap between germline ends came to 15 bases. CDR3 sequence reads: CASSGQDLGNTEAFF. In DNA form, the CDR3 reads TGTGCCAGCAGCGGGCAGGACCTTGGGAACACTGAAGCTTTCTTT.

The V and J genes are TRBV5-1 and TRBJ1-1; perhaps TRBD1 as D (6 bases). Germline V gives CDR1 SGHRS, CDR2 YFSETQ. The CDR3 has 15 residues. Trimming removed 1 base from V and 7 bases from J, with 17 bases in between. The CDR3 region has the DNA TGCGCCAGCAGCTTGTTAGCCGGGGGGCGCGATGAAGCTTTCTTT. As protein: CASSLLAGGRDEAFF. Complete variable domain (other parts from reference TRBV5-1 and TRBJ1-1): KAGVTQTPRYLIKTRGQQVTLSCSPISGHRSVSWYQQTPGQGLQFLFEYFSETQRNKGNFPGRFSGRQFSNSRSEMNVSTLELGDSALYLCASSLLAGGRDEAFFGQGTRLTVV.

This clone was picked up a small number of times. The chain couples TRBV4-1 to TRBJ2-1, with 12 bases lining up with TRBD2. The germline CDR1 and CDR2 sequences are MGHRA and YSYEKL. The CDR3 length is 18 residues. J lost 6 bases, V lost 2 bases, and 11 bases had no gene match. The CDR3 protein is CASSQRDLGLAGPNEQFF. CDR3 DNA: TGCGCCAGCAGCCAAAGGGATCTCGGACTAGCGGGACCCAATGAGCAGTTCTTC.

There are a few counts of this clone. J is TRBJ2-3 and V is TRBV18, with a tentative D call TRBD1 (6 bases). CDR3 size: 15 residues. CDR1 is KGHSH, CDR2 LQKENI, per germline. Trimming took off 2 bases at V and 1 base at J, with 10 bases between the two ends. The chain's CDR3 is CASSPFAGGTDTQYF. CDR3 sequence (DNA): TGTGCCAGCTCACCATTTGCAGGGGGCACAGATACGCAGTATTTT.

This clone was seen only a few times. This chain joins TRBV6-1 and TRBJ1-2, with D tentatively TRBD1 (6 bases). With 4 bases removed from V and 4 bases from J, the gap between germline ends came to 13 bases. From germline, CDR1 is MNHNS and CDR2 SASEGT. The CDR3 contains 14 residues. CDR3 region: CASSGETGPYGYTF. CDR3 in DNA: TGTGCCAGCAGTGGTGAGACAGGTCCCTATGGCTACACCTTC.

This clone was seen a single time. This sequence joins TRBV6-1 and TRBJ2-5; maybe TRBD1 (5 bases). V was cut by 1 base and J by 2 bases, with 11 bases left in between. CDR3 length: 15 amino acids. The germline V gene encodes CDR1 MNHNS and CDR2 SASEGT. In DNA form, the CDR3 reads TGTGCCAGCAGTGAAGGGGGCAGAAAACAAGAGACCCAGTACTTC. This gives the protein CASSEGGRKQETQYF.

This clone was observed a few times. Other DNA sequences in this sample translate to the same CDR3. This chain connects TRBV27 to TRBJ2-5; D remains unclear. Germline V gives CDR1 MNHEY, CDR2 SMNVEV (reference sequence). This CDR3 comprises 13 residues. Deletions cut 2 bases from V and 5 bases from J, with 9 bases between. The CDR3 DNA reads TGTGCCAGCAGTTTAAGGGCGAGGGAGACCCAGTACTTC. Residues: CASSLRARETQYF.

The V gene is TRBV7-2, the J gene TRBJ2-7; a possible D gene is TRBD1 (6 bases). Trimming removed 5 bases from V and 0 bases from J, with 17 bases in between. The CDR3 is made up of 16 amino acids. The germline V gene encodes CDR1 SGHTA and CDR2 FQGNSA. This CDR3 is CASSTTGTTFSYEQYF. The CDR3 DNA is TGTGCCAGCAGCACCACCGGGACAACCTTCTCCTACGAGCAGTACTTC.

The chain carries TRBV19 and TRBJ1-1, with a tentative D call TRBD1 (5 bases). CDR3 size: 15 residues. Deletions cut 5 bases from V and 2 bases from J, with 15 bases between. The germline V gene encodes CDR1 LNHDA and CDR2 SQIVND (reference sequence). The CDR3 here is CASSPRGGTNTEAFF. CDR3 DNA sequence: TGTGCCAGTAGTCCCCGCGGAGGGACCAACACTGAAGCTTTCTTT.

The V gene is TRBV28, the J gene TRBJ1-1; TRBD1 aligns across 11 bases. Trimming took 7 bases from V and 7 from J; bases not matched to a gene: 8. CDR3 length: 14 residues. Germline assignment: CDR1 MDHEN and CDR2 SYDVKM. CDR3 in amino acids: CASTTGQGAGEAFF. The CDR3 nucleotides are TGTGCCAGCACCACAGGACAGGGGGCTGGTGAAGCTTTCTTT. Supplemented by reference TRBV28 and TRBJ1-1, the full variable domain reads DVKVTQSSRYLVKRTGEKVFLECVQDMDHENMFWYRQDPGLGLRLIYFSYDVKMKEKGDIPEGYSVSREKKERFSLILESASTNQTSMYLCASTTGQGAGEAFFGQGTRLTVV.

As to this clone: This sample includes further DNA sequences coding for the same CDR3. The V call is TRBV5-1, the J call TRBJ2-5, with 13 nucleotides matching TRBD2. J gave up 4 bases and V 0 bases, and 3 bases lay outside the gene matches. CDR1 is SGHRS and CDR2 is YFSETQ in the germline V gene. The CDR3 extends over 16 amino acids. CDR3 region: CASSLGTSGSVETQYF. In nucleotides, the CDR3 is TGCGCCAGCAGCTTGGGGACTAGCGGGAGTGTAGAGACCCAGTACTTC.

This sequence joins TRBV6-6 and TRBJ2-1; 12 bases are a match to TRBD2. Germline CDR1 reads MNHNY; CDR2 reads SVGAGI (reference sequence). Unmatched junction bases numbered 7, after V lost 2 bases and J lost 8 bases. The CDR3 contains 16 residues. The CDR3 nucleotides are TGTGCCAGCAGTTACCCTAGCGGGGGGGCCAGAGATGAGCAGTTCTTC. It encodes CASSYPSGGARDEQFF.

Many counts were recorded for this clone. The genes are TRBV29-1 and TRBJ1-5; D is undetermined. Germline V gene data show CDR1 as SQVTM and CDR2 as ANQGSEA. The CDR3 is 13 residues long. With 6 bases removed from V and 7 bases from J, the gap between germline ends came to 16 bases. CDR3 loop: CSVGRDIGQPQHF. Written as DNA, the CDR3 is TGCAGCGTGGGCCGGGATATAGGCCAGCCCCAGCATTTT.

The V gene is TRBV6-5, the J gene TRBJ1-2; D is possibly TRBD1 (6 bases). V lost 8 bases, J lost 5 bases, and 18 bases lay in between. Germline V gene sequence: CDR1 MNHEY, CDR2 SVGAGI. CDR3 length: 14 residues. The CDR3 loop is CASSPLGGWYGYTF. The CDR3 DNA follows: TGTGCCAGCTCCCCTCTGGGGGGCTGGTATGGCTACACCTTC.

The rearrangement links TRBV4-2 to TRBJ1-6; 9 bases match TRBD1. The CDR3 is 16 residues long. The germline CDR1 and CDR2 sequences are LGHNA and YNFKEQ. J was trimmed by 8 bases and V by 1 base; bases with no gene match: 6. CDR3 in DNA: TGTGCCAGCAGCCAAGGTGGGGACAGGGATGATTCACCCCTCCACTTT. Amino acids: CASSQGGDRDDSPLHF.

This clone was seen more than once but under ten times. The chain recombines TRBV6-1 with TRBJ1-5; maybe TRBD1 (6 bases). CDR1 is MNHNS, CDR2 SASEGT, per germline. CDR3 length: 13 residues. V lost 10 bases to trimming and J lost 4 bases, with 14 bases between them. The CDR3 region is CATIQGGNQPQHF. In DNA, the CDR3 is TGTGCCACAATACAGGGAGGGAATCAGCCCCAGCATTTT.

The J gene is TRBJ1-5, the V gene TRBV4-2, with D perhaps matching TRBD1 (5 bases). Trimming took off 5 bases at V and 4 bases at J, with 15 bases between the two ends. The CDR3 has 15 amino acids. Germline V gene lookup returns CDR1 LGHNA and CDR2 YNFKEQ. CDR3 sequence reads: CASSLEPGRNQPQHF. CDR3 nucleotide sequence: TGTGCCAGCAGCTTGGAGCCAGGGCGTAATCAGCCCCAGCATTTT.

V is TRBV5-4 and J is TRBJ2-7, with TRBD1 matching over 12 bases. Germline trimming cut 4 bases from V and 1 base from J; bases unmatched to any gene: 3. This CDR3 comprises 15 residues. The V gene's germline CDR1 is SGHNT and CDR2 YYREEE (reference sequence). The DNA of the CDR3 is TGTGCCAGCAGCGGGGGACAGGGGGCTTCCTACGAGCAGTACTTC. This codes for CASSGGQGASYEQYF.

Of note for this clone: A much larger clone is a single base away; this may be a read error. The rearrangement joins TRBV30 to TRBJ2-5; D is ambiguous. Trimming removed 0 bases from V and 5 bases from J, with 10 bases in between. Per germline, CDR1 GTSNPN and CDR2 SVGIG (reference sequence). The CDR3 is 13 amino acids. The CDR3, as DNA: TGTGCCTGGAGTGTACCCCTAAGTGAGACCCAGTACTTC. This sequence encodes CAWSVPLSETQYF.

Only a few counts were recorded for this clone. The rearrangement uses TRBV6-7 and TRBJ2-5, with 9 bases fitting TRBD2. TRBV6-7 is noted as an ORF with a role that remains uncertain. The trim removed 7 bases at V and 5 bases at J, leaving 11 bases unmatched. The CDR3 runs 15 residues. CDR3 DNA sequence: TGTGCCAGCAACCTAGCGGGACCCTGGGGGGAGACCCAGTACTTC. It translates to CASNLAGPWGETQYF.

The chain employs TRBV5-1 and TRBJ2-7, with 12 bases aligning to TRBD1. The CDR3 consists of 18 residues. Trimming removed 4 bases from V and 5 bases from J; junction bases left unmatched: 16. Germline V gene sequence: CDR1 SGHRS, CDR2 YFSETQ. The CDR3 nucleotides are TGCGCCAGCAGCCCCGGGGTGTCAGGGACAGGGGGCTGGAACGAGCAGTACTTC. Translating it yields CASSPGVSGTGGWNEQYF. Full variable domain (outside the CDR3, taken from reference TRBV5-1 and TRBJ2-7): KAGVTQTPRYLIKTRGQQVTLSCSPISGHRSVSWYQQTPGQGLQFLFEYFSETQRNKGNFPGRFSGRQFSNSRSEMNVSTLELGDSALYLCASSPGVSGTGGWNEQYFGPGTRLTVT.

This clone was observed a few times. The chain links TRBV12-5 to TRBJ2-2; D ambiguous. The CDR3 has 17 residues. V lost 4 bases, J lost 4 bases, and 19 bases lay in between. Per the germline V gene, CDR1 is LGHNT and CDR2 is FRNRAP. CDR3 sequence reads: CASGSPVEADFTGELFF. The CDR3 region has the DNA TGTGCTAGTGGTTCACCCGTTGAGGCAGACTTCACCGGGGAGCTGTTTTTT.

The rearrangement joins TRBV28 to TRBJ1-4; the D is unclear. Deletions cut 5 bases from V and 4 bases from J, with 14 bases between. Germline loops: CDR1 MDHEN, CDR2 SYDVKM. The CDR3 is 15 amino acids. The CDR3 loop reads CASSPSVGYNEKLFF. The CDR3 DNA reads as TGTGCCAGCAGTCCGTCCGTCGGATATAATGAAAAACTGTTTTTT.

The rearrangement links TRBV20-1 to TRBJ1-5, with D hard to call. CDR3 length: 10 amino acids. V was cut by 3 bases and J by 7 bases, with 4 bases left in between. The germline V gene has CDR1 DFQATT and CDR2 SNEGSKA (reference sequence). The CDR3 DNA reads as TGCAGTGCTAGCGGCCAGCCCCAGCATTTT. Its translation is CSASGQPQHF.

This rearrangement joins TRBV5-4 to TRBJ2-3; D remains unclear. V shed 0 bases and J shed 0 bases, with 8 bases lying between them. This CDR3 is built from 15 residues. Germline V lookup: CDR1 SGHNT, CDR2 YYREEE (reference sequence). CDR3 residues: CASSLDSSSTDTQYF. The CDR3 bases are TGTGCCAGCAGCTTGGACAGCTCGAGCACAGATACGCAGTATTTT.